This T cell receptor (beta chain) was obtained from a study of early T cells in non-severe SARS-CoV-2 infection. On the study more broadly: With bulk RNA from unsorted whole blood as input, sequencing yielded unpaired chains. General study results and limits: Matching results from VDJdb favored anti-spike CD8 responses, leaving private and CD4 specificities undetected.

The CDR3 covers 15 residues. V dropped 0 bases and J dropped 2 bases, with 11 bases sitting between them. The germline gives CDR1 LNHNV, CDR2 YYDKDF (reference sequence). cDNA molecules, individually, were tagged with unique molecular identifiers. TCRdb ran MiXCR on the 5' RACE reads and lists one entry per CDR3 protein. The sample has 20,000 to 30,000 distinct CDR3 sequences, 5.5% seen once. In its sample, this clonotype was seen a few times. The antigen is undetermined. Sequencing was done on a sample of whole blood. The receptor comes from an adult who was a healthcare worker with PCR-confirmed SARS-CoV-2 infection or an uninfected control (not recorded which). V usage is TRBV15 and J usage is TRBJ2-7; a weak D match, TRBD1 (6 bases). The CDR3: CATSRDNTGTYEQYF. CDR3 sequence (DNA): TGTGCCACCAGCAGAGATAACACAGGGACCTACGAGCAGTACTTC.